Included here is one T cell receptor (beta chain) sequence, with context. Its antigen is not identified. The data belong to a study of T cells after yellow fever vaccination. The CDR3 contains 15 residues. MiXCR, applied by TCRdb to the 5' RACE reads, yields one record per CDR3 protein. The sample includes about 230,000 distinct CDR3 sequences, roughly 6.2% of them seen just once. Study-wide results and caveats: Bulk-population clonotypes that are abundant could appear as contaminants in FACS-sorted repertoires. A minor fraction of clonotypes spanned both CD4 and CD8 compartments.

The chain links TRBV21-1 to TRBJ2-5; TRBD2 reflects the table's D call only, with no check against the DNA. TRBV21-1 is designated a pseudogene. The material sequenced was CD4+ T cells sorted from PBMCs, taken on the day of the yellow fever booster vaccination. The TCR sequence derives from a man aged 25 to 45 who received the YFV17D yellow fever vaccine. In DNA form, the CDR3 reads TGTGCCAGCAGCCCCCCACCCCCGGAAGGCCCCTGCCGGTACTTC. Amino acids: CASSPPPPEGPCRYF.